This T cell receptor (beta chain) was observed in a study of T cell changes during pregnancy in multiple sclerosis (dated by TCRdb to between 2018 and 2021). For the study in its entirety: Changes in the T cell repertoire over the course of pregnancy were examined in this study in women with multiple sclerosis.

V gives up 2 bases and J gives up 6 bases, and the segment between their germline ends measures 8 bases. CDR3 length: 13 amino acids, cysteine to phenylalanine. Here the CDR3 DNA is all that survives: 39 bases in frame from base 1. For CDR1 and CDR2, the germline V gene lists LGHNA and YNFKEQ. Library preparation employed the immunoSEQ multiplex PCR assay. This immuneACCESS table, as held by TCRdb, lists in-frame sequences with V and J called but not all clones. Of the missing ones, under half trace to an unresolved V gene in checked studies; the others have no known cause. The sample table shows approximately 50,000 clones, and around 94% are seen once. Of the sample, approximately 0.72% falls within the top ten clones. Concerning this clone itself: Which antigen it targets is not known. Base qualities are not recorded, but no much larger clone differs from it by a single base.

This specimen consisted of CD4+ T cells from peripheral blood mononuclear cells, obtained in the third trimester of pregnancy. The TCR sequence derives from a female donor with multiple sclerosis, enrolled in a pregnancy study. The rearranged segments are TRBV4-2 and TRBJ2-1, with the identity of the D gene unclear. This receptor has the CDR3 CASSQRGSNEQFF. The nucleotides read TGTGCCAGCAGCCAACGCGGTAGCAATGAGCAGTTCTTC.